This TCR beta chain emerged from a study of response to subunit inactivated influenza vaccine (dated by TCRdb to the late 2010s). Concerning the study at large: The study used deep quantitative T cell receptor repertoire profiling to track responses to a trivalent subunit inactivated influenza vaccine. The paper as a whole reports these results and caveats: According to the authors, only a limited number of new T cells may be recruited by each seasonal influenza vaccination.

Details on this clonotype: Its antigen has not been determined. No quality values exist for individual bases; no much larger clone is one base distant.

The time point label of this sample denotes: 45 days after influenza vaccine administration. The CDR3, from cysteine to phenylalanine, totals 19 residues. The only DNA kept is the CDR3, 57 bases in frame from the first base. Here V drops 4 bases and J drops 0 bases, and the junction holds 11 bases not matched to any gene. Taken from the germline V gene, the CDR1 and CDR2 loops are MNHEY and SVGEGT. To prepare the library, RT-PCR was applied. The sample was run on an Illumina HiSeq 2500. Using fastp at Q25 and MiXCR, TCRdb reprocessed the public reads and kept productive beta chains. Rows are combined by CDR3 protein, so each entry shows the most common genes and DNA. This sample holds fewer than 700,000 distinct CDR3 sequences; over 10% were observed only once. Of the sample, about 12% falls within the top ten clones.

The receptor was isolated from a man between 45 and 60 years old who received an inactivated influenza vaccine. Donor details come from another sample of the same person, matched by shared clones. This chain is built from TRBV6-2 or TRBV6-3 and TRBJ1-5; the junction holds 11 bases that match TRBD1. The sequencing used PBMCs from blood, collected roughly 45 days after vaccination. The CDR3 in this case is CASSSSGQGVYYSNQPQHF. The DNA sequence is as follows: TGTGCCAGCAGTTCCTCGGGACAGGGGGTTTACTATAGCAATCAGCCCCAGCATTTT.